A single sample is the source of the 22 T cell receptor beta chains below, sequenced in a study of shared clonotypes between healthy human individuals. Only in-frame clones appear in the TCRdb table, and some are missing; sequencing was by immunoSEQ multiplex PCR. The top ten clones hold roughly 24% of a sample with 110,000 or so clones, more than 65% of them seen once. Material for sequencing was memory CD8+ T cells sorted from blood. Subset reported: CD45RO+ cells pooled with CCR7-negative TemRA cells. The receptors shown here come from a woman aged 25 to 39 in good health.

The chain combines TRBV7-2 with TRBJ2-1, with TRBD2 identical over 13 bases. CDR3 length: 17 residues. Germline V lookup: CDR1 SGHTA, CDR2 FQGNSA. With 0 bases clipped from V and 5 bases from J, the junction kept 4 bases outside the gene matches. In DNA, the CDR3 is TGTGCCAGCAGCTTAGCGAAACTAGCGGGAGGGAACAATGAGCAGTTCTTC. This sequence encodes CASSLAKLAGGNNEQFF.

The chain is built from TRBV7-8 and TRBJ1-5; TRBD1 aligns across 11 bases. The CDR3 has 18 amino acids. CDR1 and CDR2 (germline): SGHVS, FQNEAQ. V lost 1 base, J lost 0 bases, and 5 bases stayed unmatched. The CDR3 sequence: CASSLVRGQGASNQPQHF. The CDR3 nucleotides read TGTGCCAGCAGCTTAGTTCGAGGACAGGGGGCTAGCAATCAGCCCCAGCATTTT. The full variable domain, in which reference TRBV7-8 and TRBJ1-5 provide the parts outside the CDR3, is GAGVSQSPRYKVAKRGQDVALRCDPISGHVSLFWYQQALGQGPEFLTYFQNEAQLDKSGLPSDRFFAERPEGSVSTLKIQRTQQEDSAVYLCASSLVRGQGASNQPQHFGDGTRLSIL.

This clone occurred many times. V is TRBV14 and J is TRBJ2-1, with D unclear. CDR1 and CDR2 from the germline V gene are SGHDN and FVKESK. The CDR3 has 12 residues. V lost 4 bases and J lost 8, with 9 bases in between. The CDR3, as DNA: TGTGCCAGCAGCCTCTACGGCTATGAGCAGTTCTTC. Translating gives CASSLYGYEQFF. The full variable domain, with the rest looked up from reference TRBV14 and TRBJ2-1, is EAGVTQFPSHSVIEKGQTVTLRCDPISGHDNLYWYRRVMGKEIKFLLHFVKESKQDESGMPNNRFLAERTGGTYSTLKVQPAELEDSGVYFCASSLYGYEQFFGPGTRLTVL.

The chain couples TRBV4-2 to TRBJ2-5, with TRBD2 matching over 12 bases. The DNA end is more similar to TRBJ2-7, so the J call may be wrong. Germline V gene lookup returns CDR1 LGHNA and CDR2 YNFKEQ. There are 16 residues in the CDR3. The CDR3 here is CASSQDPTSGSNEQYF. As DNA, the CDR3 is TGTGCCAGCAGCCAAGACCCGACTAGCGGGAGCAACGAGCAGTACTTC.

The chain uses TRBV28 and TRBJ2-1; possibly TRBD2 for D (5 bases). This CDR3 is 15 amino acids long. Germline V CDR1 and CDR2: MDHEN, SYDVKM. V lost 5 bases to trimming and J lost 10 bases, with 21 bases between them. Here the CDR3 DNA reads TGTGCCAGCAGTCCGTCGCGAGCGGTAAATTACGAGCAGTTCTTC. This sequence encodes CASSPSRAVNYEQFF.

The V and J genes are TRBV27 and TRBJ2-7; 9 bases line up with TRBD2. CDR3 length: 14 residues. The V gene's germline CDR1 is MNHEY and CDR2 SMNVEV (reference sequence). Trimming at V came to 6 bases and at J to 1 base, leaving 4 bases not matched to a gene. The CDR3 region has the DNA TGTGCCAGCAGACTAGCGGGCGCATCCTACGAGCAGTACTTC. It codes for CASRLAGASYEQYF.

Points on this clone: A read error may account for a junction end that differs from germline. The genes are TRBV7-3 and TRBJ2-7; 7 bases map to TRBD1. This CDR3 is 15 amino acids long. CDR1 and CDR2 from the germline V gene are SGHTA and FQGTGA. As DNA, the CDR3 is TGCGCCAGCAGCCACGACACAGGGGTCAGGGTCGAGCAGTACTTC. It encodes CASSHDTGVRVEQYF.

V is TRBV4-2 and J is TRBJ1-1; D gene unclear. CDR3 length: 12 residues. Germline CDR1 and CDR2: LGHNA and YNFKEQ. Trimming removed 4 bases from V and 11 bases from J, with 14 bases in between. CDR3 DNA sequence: TGTGCCAGCAGCCCCAACGCACGTTTGGCTTTCTTT. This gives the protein CASSPNARLAFF.

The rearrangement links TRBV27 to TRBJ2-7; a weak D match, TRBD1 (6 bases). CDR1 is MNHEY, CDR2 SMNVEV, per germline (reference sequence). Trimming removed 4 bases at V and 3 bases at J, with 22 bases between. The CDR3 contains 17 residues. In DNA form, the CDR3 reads TGTGCCAGCAGTTGGACCCGGGACAATCCTAATCACTACGAGCAGTACTTC. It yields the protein CASSWTRDNPNHYEQYF.

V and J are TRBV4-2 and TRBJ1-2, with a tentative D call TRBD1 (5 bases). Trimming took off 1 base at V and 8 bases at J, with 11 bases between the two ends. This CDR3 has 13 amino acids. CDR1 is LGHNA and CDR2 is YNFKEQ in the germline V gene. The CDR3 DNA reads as TGTGCCAGCAGCCAAGTCGGAGGGGACGGCTACACCTTC. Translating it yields CASSQVGGDGYTF.

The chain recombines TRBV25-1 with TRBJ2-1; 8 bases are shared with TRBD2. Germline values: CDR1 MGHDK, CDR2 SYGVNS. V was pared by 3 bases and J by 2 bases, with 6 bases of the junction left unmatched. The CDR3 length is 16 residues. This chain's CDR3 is CASSDPRGGPYNEQFF. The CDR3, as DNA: TGTGCCAGCAGTGATCCCCGGGGGGGGCCCTACAATGAGCAGTTCTTC. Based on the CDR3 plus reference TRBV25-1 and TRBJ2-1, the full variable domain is EADIYQTPRYLVIGTGKKITLECSQTMGHDKMYWYQQDPGMELHLIHYSYGVNSTEKGDLSSESTVSRIRTEHFPLTLESARPSHTSQYLCASSDPRGGPYNEQFFGPGTRLTVL.

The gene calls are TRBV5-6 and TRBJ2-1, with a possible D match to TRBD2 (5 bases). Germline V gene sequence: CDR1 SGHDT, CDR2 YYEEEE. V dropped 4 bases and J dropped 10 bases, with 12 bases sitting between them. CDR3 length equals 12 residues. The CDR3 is CASSPGFREQFF. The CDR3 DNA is TGTGCCAGCAGCCCGGGGTTTCGAGAGCAGTTCTTC.

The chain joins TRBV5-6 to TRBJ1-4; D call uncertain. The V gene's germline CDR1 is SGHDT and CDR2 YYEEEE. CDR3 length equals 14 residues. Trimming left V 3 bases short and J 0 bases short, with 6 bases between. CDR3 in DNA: TGTGCCAGCAGCTCGATCGCAACTAATGAAAAACTGTTTTTT. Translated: CASSSIATNEKLFF.

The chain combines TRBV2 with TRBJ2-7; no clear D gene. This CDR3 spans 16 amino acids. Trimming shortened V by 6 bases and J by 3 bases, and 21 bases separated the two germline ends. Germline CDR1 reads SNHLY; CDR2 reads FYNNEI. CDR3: CASSPNQAAINYEQYF. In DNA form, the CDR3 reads TGTGCCAGCAGCCCGAACCAGGCAGCCATAAACTACGAGCAGTACTTC.

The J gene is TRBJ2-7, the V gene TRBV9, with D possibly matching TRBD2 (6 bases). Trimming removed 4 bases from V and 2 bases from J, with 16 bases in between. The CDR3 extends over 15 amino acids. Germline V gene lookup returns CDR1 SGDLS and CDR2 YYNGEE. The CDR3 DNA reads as TGTGCCAGCAGCCCCGGGGGAGTCTCCACCTACGAGCAGTACTTC. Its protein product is CASSPGGVSTYEQYF.

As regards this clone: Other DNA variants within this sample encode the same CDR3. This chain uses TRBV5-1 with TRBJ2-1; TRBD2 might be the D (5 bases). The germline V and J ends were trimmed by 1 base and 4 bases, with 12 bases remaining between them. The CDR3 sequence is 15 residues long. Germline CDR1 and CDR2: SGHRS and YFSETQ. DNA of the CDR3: TGCGCCAGCAGCTTGTCAAGCGGAGCTTACAATGAGCAGTTCTTC. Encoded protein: CASSLSSGAYNEQFF.

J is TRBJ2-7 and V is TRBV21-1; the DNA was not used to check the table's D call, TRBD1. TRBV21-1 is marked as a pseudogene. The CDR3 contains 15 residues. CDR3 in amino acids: CATGDRDSDSYEQYF. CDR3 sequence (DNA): TGTGCCACCGGTGACCGGGACAGTGACTCCTACGAGCAGTACTTC.

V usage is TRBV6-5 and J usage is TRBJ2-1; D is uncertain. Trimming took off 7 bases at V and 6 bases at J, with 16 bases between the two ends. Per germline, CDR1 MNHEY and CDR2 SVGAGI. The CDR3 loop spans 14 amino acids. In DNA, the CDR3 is TGTGCCAGCACGAGGTATTGGGTGTTCAATGAGCAGTTCTTC. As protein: CASTRYWVFNEQFF.

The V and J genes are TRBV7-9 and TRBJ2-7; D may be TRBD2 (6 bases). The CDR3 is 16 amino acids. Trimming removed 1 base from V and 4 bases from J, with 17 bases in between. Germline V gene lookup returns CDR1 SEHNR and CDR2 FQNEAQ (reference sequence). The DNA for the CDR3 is TGTGCCAGCAGCTTAGTGAAGGGGAGGCGGACGTACGAGCAGTACTTC. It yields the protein CASSLVKGRRTYEQYF.

The CDR3 region is CASSLESSGRAYNEQFF. The CDR3 nucleotides are TGTGCCAGCAGTTTAGAGTCCAGCGGGAGAGCCTACAATGAGCAGTTCTTC. V gene TRBV27 combines with J gene TRBJ2-1, with 8 bases identical to TRBD2. Germline CDR1 MNHEY, CDR2 SMNVEV (reference sequence). The CDR3 is made up of 17 amino acids. Unmatched junction bases numbered 8, after V lost 2 bases and J lost 2 bases.

This CDR3 is CATSGDRISGANVLTF. DNA of the CDR3: TGTGCCACCAGCGGCGACAGAATCTCTGGGGCCAACGTCCTGACTTTC. The chain employs TRBV15 and TRBJ2-6; weak D call: TRBD1 (5 bases). Trimming removed 5 bases from V and 0 bases from J, with 11 bases in between. The CDR3 sequence is 16 residues long. Germline V gene lookup returns CDR1 LNHNV and CDR2 YYDKDF (reference sequence).

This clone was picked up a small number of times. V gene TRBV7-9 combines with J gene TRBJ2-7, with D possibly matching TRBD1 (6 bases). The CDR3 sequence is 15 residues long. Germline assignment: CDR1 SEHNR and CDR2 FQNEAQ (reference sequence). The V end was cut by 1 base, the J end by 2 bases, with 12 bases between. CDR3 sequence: CASSLEGDTTYEQYF. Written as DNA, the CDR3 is TGTGCCAGCAGCTTAGAGGGGGACACTACCTACGAGCAGTACTTC.